This TCR beta chain was captured by sequencing in a study of cytomegalovirus exposure and HLA in healthy donors. Study results and limitations: In vitro experiments confirmed that three CMV-associated chains were specific for CMV antigens.

A note on this clone: The antigen remains unidentified.

Produced via immunoSEQ multiplex PCR; TCRdb's table is partial and in-frame only. Of some 290,000 clones listed, 88% are singletons. This CDR3 is built from 13 residues. The ends were cut back, 5 bases at V and 4 bases at J, with 13 bases in the middle. The germline V gene has CDR1 SGDLS and CDR2 YYNGEE. The sequence derives from a man under 40 in good health and CMV-seronegative. Sequenced input: PBMCs. The rearrangement uses TRBV9 and TRBJ2-7, with D possibly TRBD2 on 7 matching bases. Written as DNA, the CDR3 is TGTGCCAGCAGTTTAGGGGGGGAATACGAGCAGTACTTC. It specifies CASSLGGEYEQYF.